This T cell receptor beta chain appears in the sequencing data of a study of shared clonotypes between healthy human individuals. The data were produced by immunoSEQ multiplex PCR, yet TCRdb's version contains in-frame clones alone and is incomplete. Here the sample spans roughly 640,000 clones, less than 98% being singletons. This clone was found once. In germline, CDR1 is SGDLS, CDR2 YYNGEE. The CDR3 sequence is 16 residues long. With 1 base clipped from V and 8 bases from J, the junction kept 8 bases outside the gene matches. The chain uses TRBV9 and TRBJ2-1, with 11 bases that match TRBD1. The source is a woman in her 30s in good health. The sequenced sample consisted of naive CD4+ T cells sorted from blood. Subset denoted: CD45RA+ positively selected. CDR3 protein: CASSVTGQGAVDEQFF. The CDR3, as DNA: TGTGCCAGCAGCGTAACTGGACAGGGGGCGGTGGATGAGCAGTTCTTC. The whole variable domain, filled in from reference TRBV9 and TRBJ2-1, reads DSGVTQTPKHLITATGQRVTLRCSPRSGDLSVYWYQQSLDQGLQFLIQYYNGEERAKGNILERFSAQQFPDLHSELNLSSLELGDSALYFCASSVTGQGAVDEQFFGPGTRLTVL.